Listed here are 12 T cell receptor beta chains from one sample, sequenced in a study of CD8 T cells in Susac syndrome. After extraction with the RNeasy kit, about 0.45 to 1 ug of the RNA was reverse transcribed using random hexamers. Each CDR3 protein gets one entry after TCRdb re-called the immunoSEQ multiplex PCR reads with MiXCR. The table shows more than 100,000 distinct CDR3 sequences, with roughly 80% occurring only once. The material sequenced was CD8+ T cells from PBMCs. All receptors derive from a human donor with multiple sclerosis.

This clonotype showed up just a few times. V and J are TRBV11-2 and TRBJ2-5, with D perhaps assigned TRBD1 or TRBD2 (6 bases each). CDR3 length: 14 amino acids. With 1 base removed from V and 5 bases from J, the gap between germline ends came to 11 bases. Germline assignment: CDR1 SGHAT and CDR2 FQNNGV. The DNA of the CDR3 is TGTGCCAGCAGCTTAGTGGGGGGCGCGGAGACCCAGTACTTC. Translating gives CASSLVGGAETQYF.

This sequence joins TRBV7-9 and TRBJ2-7; D gene ambiguous. The CDR3 length is 12 residues. V lost 2 bases and J lost 4, with 6 bases in between. Germline V gene data show CDR1 as SEHNR and CDR2 as FQNEAQ (reference sequence). CDR3: CASSLQTYEQYF. The CDR3 DNA reads as TGTGCCAGCAGCTTACAGACATACGAGCAGTACTTC.

The gene calls are TRBV3-1 and TRBJ2-1, with 8 bases lining up with TRBD2. Germline V gene data show CDR1 as LGHDT and CDR2 as YNNKEL (reference sequence). With V trimmed by 5 bases and J by 1 base, 13 bases remained unmatched. The CDR3 is made up of 18 amino acids. The CDR3 DNA follows: TGTGCCAGCAGCGTCTCCGGTGGTAGCGGGAAGTCCTACAATGAGCAGTTCTTC. Its translation: CASSVSGGSGKSYNEQFF.

The chain recombines TRBV9 with TRBJ2-5; 7 bases align to TRBD2. CDR1 and CDR2 (germline): SGDLS, YYNGEE. The CDR3 loop spans 15 amino acids. Losses at the gene ends were 3 bases for V and 4 bases for J; bases not matched to a gene: 9. CDR3 coding DNA: TGTGCCAGCAGCGCGCGGGACTACTTGGGAGAGACCCAGTACTTC. It codes for CASSARDYLGETQYF. Combining the CDR3 with reference TRBV9 and TRBJ2-5 gives the whole variable domain DSGVTQTPKHLITATGQRVTLRCSPRSGDLSVYWYQQSLDQGLQFLIQYYNGEERAKGNILERFSAQQFPDLHSELNLSSLELGDSALYFCASSARDYLGETQYFGPGTRLLVL.

The J gene is TRBJ2-5, the V gene TRBV7-2; D not certain. The CDR3 length is 15 residues. V was pared by 4 bases and J by 5 bases, with 17 bases between. Per the germline V gene, CDR1 is SGHTA and CDR2 is FQGNSA. For the CDR3, the DNA is TGTGCCAGCAGCTCTGACTCGGGTTCTTGGGAGACCCAGTACTTC. Translated: CASSSDSGSWETQYF.

This chain uses TRBV7-9 with TRBJ2-1, with D possibly matching TRBD2 (5 bases). Trimming removed 3 bases from V and 4 bases from J, with 16 bases in between. CDR1 SEHNR and CDR2 FQNEAQ come from the germline V gene (reference sequence). There are 16 residues in the CDR3. The DNA of the CDR3 is TGTGCCAGCAGCTTGCCTCCCGACTACATTTACAATGAGCAGTTCTTC. This gives the protein CASSLPPDYIYNEQFF. Looking up the rest from reference TRBV7-9 and TRBJ2-1 gives the full variable domain: DTGVSQNPRHKITKRGQNVTFRCDPISEHNRLYWYRQTLGQGPEFLTYFQNEAQLEKSRLLSDRFSAERPKGSFSTLEIQRTEQGDSAMYLCASSLPPDYIYNEQFFGPGTRLTVL.

This sequence joins TRBV12-3 or TRBV12-4 and TRBJ2-1, with 11 nucleotides matching TRBD2. J gave up 9 bases and V 3 bases, and 10 bases lay outside the gene matches. The CDR3 sequence is 16 residues long. CDR3 protein: CASSLVLAGVGGEQFF. The DNA for the CDR3 is TGTGCCAGCAGTTTGGTACTAGCGGGGGTAGGAGGTGAGCAGTTCTTC.

This chain uses TRBV23-1 with TRBJ2-7; a weak D match, TRBD1 (6 bases). TRBV23-1 is identified as an open reading frame with a role that is uncertain. V lost 10 bases, J lost 3 bases, and 10 bases lay in between. This CDR3 spans 11 amino acids. CDR3 loop: CATEQGYEQYV. The CDR3 DNA reads TGCGCCACCGAACAGGGCTACGAGCAGTACGTC.

V and J are TRBV3-1 and TRBJ2-2, with 12 bases aligning to TRBD2. The V gene end was trimmed by 6 bases and the J gene end by 0 bases; junction bases not matched to a gene: 11. The length of the CDR3 is 19 residues. The germline V gene has CDR1 LGHDT and CDR2 YNNKEL (reference sequence). CDR3 DNA sequence: TGTGCCAGCAGGGTAAGAATTACTAGCGGGGGGACGAACACCGGGGAGCTGTTTTTT. This sequence encodes CASRVRITSGGTNTGELFF.

The chain recombines TRBV5-1 with TRBJ2-1, with TRBD2 matching 15 bases. The CDR3 is 16 amino acids. From germline, CDR1 is SGHRS and CDR2 YFSETQ. V trimming: 3 bases; J trimming: 6 bases; junction bases outside the gene matches: 4. This CDR3 is CASSSGLAGGINEQFF. As DNA, the CDR3 is TGCGCCAGCAGCTCGGGACTAGCGGGGGGAATCAATGAGCAGTTCTTC.

A few counts support this clonotype. The V and J genes are TRBV5-1 and TRBJ1-2; D gene unclear. CDR1 is SGHRS and CDR2 is YFSETQ in the germline V gene. Between the trimmed V and J ends, which lost 0 bases and 4 bases, there was a span of 16 bases. The CDR3 sequence is 16 residues long. The CDR3, as DNA: TGCGCCAGCAGCTTGGAAGGGTCGGAAACTTTCTATGGCTACACCTTC. Its protein is CASSLEGSETFYGYTF.

In its sample, this clonotype was seen a few times. The chain links TRBV19 to TRBJ2-7, with no clear D. Germline-derived CDR1 and CDR2 are LNHDA and SQIVND (reference sequence). The V end lost 5 bases, the J end lost 2 bases, and 10 bases lay between the germline ends. The CDR3 length is 13 residues. CDR3 loop: CASSSGPTYEQYV. In DNA form, the CDR3 reads TGTGCCAGTAGTTCCGGGCCTACCTACGAGCAGTACGTC.